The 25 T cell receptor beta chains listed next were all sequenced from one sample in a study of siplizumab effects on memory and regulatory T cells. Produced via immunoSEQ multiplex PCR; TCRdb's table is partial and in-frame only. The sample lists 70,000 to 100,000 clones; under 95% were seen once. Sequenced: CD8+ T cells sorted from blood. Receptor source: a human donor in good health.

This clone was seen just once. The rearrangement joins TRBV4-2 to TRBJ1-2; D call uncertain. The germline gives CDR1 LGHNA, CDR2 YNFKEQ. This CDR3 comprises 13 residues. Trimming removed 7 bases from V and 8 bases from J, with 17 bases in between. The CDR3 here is CASNPGSRQGYTF. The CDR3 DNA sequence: TGTGCCAGCAACCCCGGGTCCCGCCAGGGCTACACCTTC.

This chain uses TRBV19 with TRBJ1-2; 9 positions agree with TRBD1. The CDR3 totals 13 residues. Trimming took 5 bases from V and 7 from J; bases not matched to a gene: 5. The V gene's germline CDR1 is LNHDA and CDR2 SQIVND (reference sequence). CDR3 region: CASSPGTGRGYTF. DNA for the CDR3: TGTGCCAGTAGTCCCGGGACAGGGCGTGGCTACACCTTC.

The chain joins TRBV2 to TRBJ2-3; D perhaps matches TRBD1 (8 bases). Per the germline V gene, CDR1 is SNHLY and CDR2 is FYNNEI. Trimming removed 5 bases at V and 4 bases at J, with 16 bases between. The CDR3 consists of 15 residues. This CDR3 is CASSTGQGGADTQYF. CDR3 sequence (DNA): TGTGCCAGCAGTACAGGACAGGGAGGGGCAGATACGCAGTATTTT.

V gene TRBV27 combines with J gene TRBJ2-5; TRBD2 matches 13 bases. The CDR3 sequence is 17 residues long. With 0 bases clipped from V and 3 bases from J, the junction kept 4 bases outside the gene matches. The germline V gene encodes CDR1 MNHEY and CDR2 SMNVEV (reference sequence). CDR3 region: CASSLSFGTSGKETQYF. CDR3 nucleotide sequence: TGTGCCAGCAGTTTATCGTTCGGGACTAGCGGGAAAGAGACCCAGTACTTC.

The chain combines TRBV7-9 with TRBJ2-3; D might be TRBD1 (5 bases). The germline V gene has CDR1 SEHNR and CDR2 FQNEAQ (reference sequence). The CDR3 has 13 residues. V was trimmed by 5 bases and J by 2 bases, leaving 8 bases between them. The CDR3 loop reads CASSGAVTDTQYF. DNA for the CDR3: TGTGCCAGCAGCGGGGCGGTCACAGATACGCAGTATTTT.

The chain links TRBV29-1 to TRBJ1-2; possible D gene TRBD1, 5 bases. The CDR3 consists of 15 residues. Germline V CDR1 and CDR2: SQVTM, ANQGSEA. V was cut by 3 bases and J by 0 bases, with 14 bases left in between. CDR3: CSVDLGTGTNYGYTF. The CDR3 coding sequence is TGCAGCGTTGACTTAGGGACCGGTACTAACTATGGCTACACCTTC.

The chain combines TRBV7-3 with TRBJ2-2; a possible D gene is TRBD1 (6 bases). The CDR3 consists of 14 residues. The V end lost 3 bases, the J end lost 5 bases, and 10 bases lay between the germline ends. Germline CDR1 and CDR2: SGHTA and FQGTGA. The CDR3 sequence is CASSLIRGTGELFF. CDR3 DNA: TGTGCCAGCAGCTTGATCAGGGGAACCGGGGAGCTGTTTTTT.

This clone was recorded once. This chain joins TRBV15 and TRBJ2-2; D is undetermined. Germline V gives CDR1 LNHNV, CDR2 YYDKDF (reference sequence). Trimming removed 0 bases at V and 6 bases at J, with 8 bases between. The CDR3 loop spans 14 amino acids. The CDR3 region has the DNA TGTGCCACCAGCAGAGATAAAGGGTCCGGGGAGCTGTTTTTT. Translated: CATSRDKGSGELFF.

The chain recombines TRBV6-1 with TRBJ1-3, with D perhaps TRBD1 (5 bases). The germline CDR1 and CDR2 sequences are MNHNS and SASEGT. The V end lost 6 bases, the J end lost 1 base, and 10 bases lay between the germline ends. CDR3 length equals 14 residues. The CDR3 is CASSDGGSGNTIYF. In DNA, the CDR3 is TGTGCCAGCAGCGACGGGGGGTCTGGAAACACCATATATTTT.

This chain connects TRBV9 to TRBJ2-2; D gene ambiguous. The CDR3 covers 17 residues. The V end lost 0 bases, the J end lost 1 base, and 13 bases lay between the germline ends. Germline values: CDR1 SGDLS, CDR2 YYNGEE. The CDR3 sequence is CASSVAHQELNTGELFF. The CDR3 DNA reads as TGTGCCAGCAGCGTAGCCCACCAGGAGTTGAACACCGGGGAGCTGTTTTTT.

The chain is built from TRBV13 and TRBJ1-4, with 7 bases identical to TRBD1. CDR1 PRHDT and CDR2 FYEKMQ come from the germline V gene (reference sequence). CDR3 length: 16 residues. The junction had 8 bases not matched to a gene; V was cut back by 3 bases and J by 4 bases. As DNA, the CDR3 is TGTGCCAGCAGCTTCGCTACGGGGGACAGTAATGAAAAACTGTTTTTT. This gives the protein CASSFATGDSNEKLFF.

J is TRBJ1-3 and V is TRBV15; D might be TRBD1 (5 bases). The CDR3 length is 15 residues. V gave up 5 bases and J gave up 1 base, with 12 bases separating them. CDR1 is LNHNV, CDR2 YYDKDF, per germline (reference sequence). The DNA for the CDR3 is TGTGCCACCAGCGACAGCATGAGGTCTGGAAACACCATATATTTT. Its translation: CATSDSMRSGNTIYF.

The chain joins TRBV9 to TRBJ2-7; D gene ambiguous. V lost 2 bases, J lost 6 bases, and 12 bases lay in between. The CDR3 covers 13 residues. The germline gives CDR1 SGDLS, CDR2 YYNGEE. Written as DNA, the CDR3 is TGTGCCAGCAGCGTGGGGTCGTCGGGCGAGCAGTACTTC. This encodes CASSVGSSGEQYF.

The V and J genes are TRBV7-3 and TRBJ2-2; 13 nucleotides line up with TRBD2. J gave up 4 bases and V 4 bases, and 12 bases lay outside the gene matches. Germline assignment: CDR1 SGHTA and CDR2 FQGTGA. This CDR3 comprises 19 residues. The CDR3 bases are TGTGCCAGCAGCTGGGATCAGACTAGCGGGGGGAGTGCCACCGGGGAGCTGTTTTTT. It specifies CASSWDQTSGGSATGELFF.

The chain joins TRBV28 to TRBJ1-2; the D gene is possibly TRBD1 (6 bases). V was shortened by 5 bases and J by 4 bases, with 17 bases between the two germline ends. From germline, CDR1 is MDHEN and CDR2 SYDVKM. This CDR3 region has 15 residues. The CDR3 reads CASSTPGQMVYGYTF. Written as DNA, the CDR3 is TGTGCCAGCAGTACCCCCGGACAGATGGTCTATGGCTACACCTTC.

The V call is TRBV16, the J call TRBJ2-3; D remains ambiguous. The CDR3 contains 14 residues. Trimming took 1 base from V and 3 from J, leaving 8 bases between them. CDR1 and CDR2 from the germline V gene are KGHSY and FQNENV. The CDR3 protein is CASSQYVRTDTQYF. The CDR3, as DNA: TGTGCCAGCAGCCAATACGTGAGAACAGATACGCAGTATTTT.

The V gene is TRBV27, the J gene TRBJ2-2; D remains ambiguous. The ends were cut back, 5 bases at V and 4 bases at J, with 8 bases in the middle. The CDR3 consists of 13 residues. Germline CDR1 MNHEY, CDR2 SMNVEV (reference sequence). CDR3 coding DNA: TGTGCCAGCAGTCCCATGGGCACCGGGGAGCTGTTTTTT. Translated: CASSPMGTGELFF.

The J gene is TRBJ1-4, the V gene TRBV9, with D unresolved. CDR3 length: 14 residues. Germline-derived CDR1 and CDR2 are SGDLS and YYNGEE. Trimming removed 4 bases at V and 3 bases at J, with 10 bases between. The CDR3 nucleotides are TGTGCCAGCAGCCCGGTGGTGTCTAATGAAAAACTGTTTTTT. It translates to CASSPVVSNEKLFF.

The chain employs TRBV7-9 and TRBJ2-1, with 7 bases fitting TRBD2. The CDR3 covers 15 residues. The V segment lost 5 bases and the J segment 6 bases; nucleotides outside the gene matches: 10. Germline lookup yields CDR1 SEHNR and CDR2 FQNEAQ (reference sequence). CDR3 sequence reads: CASSQSGEASNEQFF. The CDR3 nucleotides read TGTGCCAGCAGCCAAAGCGGGGAGGCCTCCAATGAGCAGTTCTTC.

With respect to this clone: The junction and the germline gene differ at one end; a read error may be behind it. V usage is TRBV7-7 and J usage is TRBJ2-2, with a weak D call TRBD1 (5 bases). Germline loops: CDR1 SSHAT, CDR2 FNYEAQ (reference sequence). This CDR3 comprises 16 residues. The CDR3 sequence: CASSPRSRGDTGELFF. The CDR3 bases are TGTGCTAGCAGCCCCCGGTCTAGGGGCGACACCGGGGAGCTGTTTTTT. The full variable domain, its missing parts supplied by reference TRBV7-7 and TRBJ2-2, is GAGVSQSPRYKVTKRGQDVTLRCDPISSHATLYWYQQALGQGPEFLTYFNYEAQPDKSGLPSDRFSAERPEGSISTLTIQRTEQRDSAMYRCASSPRSRGDTGELFFGEGSRLTVL.

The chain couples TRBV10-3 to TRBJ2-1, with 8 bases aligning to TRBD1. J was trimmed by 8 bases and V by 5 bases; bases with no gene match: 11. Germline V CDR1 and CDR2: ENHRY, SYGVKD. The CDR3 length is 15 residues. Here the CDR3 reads CAISRVWTGLDEQFF. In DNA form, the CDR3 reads TGTGCCATCAGTCGAGTTTGGACAGGGCTGGATGAGCAGTTCTTC.

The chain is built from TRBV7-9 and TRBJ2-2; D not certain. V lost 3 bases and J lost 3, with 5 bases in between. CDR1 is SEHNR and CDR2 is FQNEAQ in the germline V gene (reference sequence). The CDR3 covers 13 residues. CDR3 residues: CASSFMDTGELFF. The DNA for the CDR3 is TGTGCCAGCAGCTTTATGGACACCGGGGAGCTGTTTTTT.

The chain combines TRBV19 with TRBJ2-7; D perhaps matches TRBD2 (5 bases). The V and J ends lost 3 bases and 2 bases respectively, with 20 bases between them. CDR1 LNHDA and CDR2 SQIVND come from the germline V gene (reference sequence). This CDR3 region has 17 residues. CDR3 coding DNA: TGTGCCAGTAGTATTACCTTGGACGGACTCCTCGCCTACGAGCAGTACTTC. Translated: CASSITLDGLLAYEQYF.

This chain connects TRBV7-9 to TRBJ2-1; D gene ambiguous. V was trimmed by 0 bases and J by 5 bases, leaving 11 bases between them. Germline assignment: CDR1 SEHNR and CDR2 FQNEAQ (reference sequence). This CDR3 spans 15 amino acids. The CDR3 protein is CASSLARPLDNEQFF. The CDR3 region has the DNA TGTGCCAGCAGCTTAGCCAGACCGTTAGACAATGAGCAGTTCTTC.

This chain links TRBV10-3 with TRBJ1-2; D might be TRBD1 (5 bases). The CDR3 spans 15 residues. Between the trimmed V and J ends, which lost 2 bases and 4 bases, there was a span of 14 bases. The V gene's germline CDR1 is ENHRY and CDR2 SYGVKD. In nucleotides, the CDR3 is TGTGCCATCAGTGAGAGTGCGACAGACGTCTATGGCTACACCTTC. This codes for CAISESATDVYGYTF.